This TCR beta chain was identified during a study of early T cells in non-severe SARS-CoV-2 infection. The CDR3 contains 12 residues. CDR1 and CDR2 from the germline V gene are SGHVS and FQNEAQ. Trimming removed 4 bases at V and 8 bases at J, with 11 bases between. One entry per CDR3 protein results from TCRdb running MiXCR on the 5' RACE reads. The table includes 75,000 to 80,000 distinct CDR3 sequences, roughly 10% detected once. The chain links TRBV7-8 to TRBJ1-2; D ambiguous. The sequence derives from an adult who was a healthcare worker with PCR-confirmed SARS-CoV-2 infection or an uninfected control (not recorded which). The sequencing here drew on whole blood, taken at baseline. CDR3 in amino acids: CASSSRESGYTF. The DNA for the CDR3 is TGTGCCAGCAGCTCCAGAGAGAGCGGCTACACCTTC.